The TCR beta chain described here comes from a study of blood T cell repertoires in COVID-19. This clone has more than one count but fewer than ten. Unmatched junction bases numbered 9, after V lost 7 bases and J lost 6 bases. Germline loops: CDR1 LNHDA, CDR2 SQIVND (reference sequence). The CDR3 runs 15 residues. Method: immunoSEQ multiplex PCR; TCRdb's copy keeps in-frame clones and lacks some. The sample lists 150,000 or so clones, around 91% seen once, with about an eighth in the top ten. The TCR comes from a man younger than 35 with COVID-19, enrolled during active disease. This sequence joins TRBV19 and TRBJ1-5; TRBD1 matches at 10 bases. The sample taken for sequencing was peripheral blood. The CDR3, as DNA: TGTGCCAGTACCCCGACAGGGGGCGCTGGTCAGCCCCAGCATTTT. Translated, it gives CASTPTGGAGQPQHF.